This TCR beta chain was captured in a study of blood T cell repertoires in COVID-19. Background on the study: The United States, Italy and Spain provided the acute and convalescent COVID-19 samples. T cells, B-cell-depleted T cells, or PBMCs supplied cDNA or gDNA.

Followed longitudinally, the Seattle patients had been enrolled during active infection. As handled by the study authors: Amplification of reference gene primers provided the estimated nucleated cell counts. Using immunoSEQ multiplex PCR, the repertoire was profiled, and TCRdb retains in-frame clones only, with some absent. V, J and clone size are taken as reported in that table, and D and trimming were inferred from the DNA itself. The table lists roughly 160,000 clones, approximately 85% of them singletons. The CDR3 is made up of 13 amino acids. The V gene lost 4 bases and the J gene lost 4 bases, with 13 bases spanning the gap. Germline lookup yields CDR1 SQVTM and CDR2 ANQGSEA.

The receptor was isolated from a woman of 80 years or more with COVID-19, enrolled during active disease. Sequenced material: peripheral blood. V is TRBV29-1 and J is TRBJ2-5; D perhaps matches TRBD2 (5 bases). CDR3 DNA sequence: TGCAGCGTTGGGGCTTTGGGGAGAGAGACCCAGTACTTC. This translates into CSVGALGRETQYF.